This T cell receptor beta chain was identified during a study of PD-L1 blockade in urothelial cancer. Time point meaning: pretreatment peripheral blood. V lost 6 bases, J lost 0 bases, and 8 bases lay in between. Germline V CDR1 and CDR2: LNHDA, SQIVND (reference sequence). This CDR3 is built from 14 residues. Clones were read by immunoSEQ multiplex PCR, and TCRdb kept only the in-frame ones, dropping some. The sample contains under 55,000 clones, about 88% of which appear only once. The starting material was PBMCs, obtained around atezolizumab (anti-PD-L1) treatment. V and J are TRBV19 and TRBJ2-2, with D perhaps TRBD2 (6 bases). This TCR came from a man between 65 and 85 years old with urothelial cancer. CDR3 sequence (DNA): TGTGCCAGTAGGGACTATCCGAACACCGGGGAGCTGTTTTTT. It is translated as CASRDYPNTGELFF.